This TCR beta chain derives from a study of T cell changes during pregnancy in multiple sclerosis. CDR1 SGHVS and CDR2 FQNEAQ come from the germline V gene. Trimming took off 1 base at V and 4 bases at J, with 18 bases between the two ends. This CDR3 contains 17 residues. Sequenced by immunoSEQ multiplex PCR; TCRdb stores in-frame clones only, minus some. The profile shows around 60,000 clones, approximately 94% of them singletons. This chain joins TRBV7-8 and TRBJ2-3, with D maybe TRBD2 (5 bases). The sample in question was CD8+ T cells from peripheral blood mononuclear cells, obtained in the third trimester of pregnancy. This receptor was obtained from a female donor with multiple sclerosis, enrolled in a pregnancy study. CDR3 DNA sequence: TGTGCCAGCAGCTTAGGGGTGCGAGGGAGTAGCCCAGATACGCAGTATTTT. Translating it yields CASSLGVRGSSPDTQYF.